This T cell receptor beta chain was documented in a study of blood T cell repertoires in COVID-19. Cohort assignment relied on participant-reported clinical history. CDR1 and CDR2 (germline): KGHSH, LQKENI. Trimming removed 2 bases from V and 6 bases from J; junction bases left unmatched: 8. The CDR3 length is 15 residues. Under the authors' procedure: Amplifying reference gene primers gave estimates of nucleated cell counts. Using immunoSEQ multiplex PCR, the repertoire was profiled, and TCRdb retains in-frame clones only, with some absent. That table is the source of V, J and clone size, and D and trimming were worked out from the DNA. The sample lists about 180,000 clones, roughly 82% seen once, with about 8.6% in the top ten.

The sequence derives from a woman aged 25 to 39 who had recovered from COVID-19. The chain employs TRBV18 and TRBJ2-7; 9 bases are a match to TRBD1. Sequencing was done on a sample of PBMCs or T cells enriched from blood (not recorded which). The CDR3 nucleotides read TGTGCCAGCTCACCAAATACAGGGGGCGCGTCCGAGCAGTACTTC. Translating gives CASSPNTGGASEQYF. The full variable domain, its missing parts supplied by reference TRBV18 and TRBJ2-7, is NAGVMQNPRHLVRRRGQEARLRCSPMKGHSHVYWYRQLPEEGLKFMVYLQKENIIDESGMPKERFSAEFPKEGPSILRIQQVVRGDSAAYFCASSPNTGGASEQYFGPGTRLTVT.